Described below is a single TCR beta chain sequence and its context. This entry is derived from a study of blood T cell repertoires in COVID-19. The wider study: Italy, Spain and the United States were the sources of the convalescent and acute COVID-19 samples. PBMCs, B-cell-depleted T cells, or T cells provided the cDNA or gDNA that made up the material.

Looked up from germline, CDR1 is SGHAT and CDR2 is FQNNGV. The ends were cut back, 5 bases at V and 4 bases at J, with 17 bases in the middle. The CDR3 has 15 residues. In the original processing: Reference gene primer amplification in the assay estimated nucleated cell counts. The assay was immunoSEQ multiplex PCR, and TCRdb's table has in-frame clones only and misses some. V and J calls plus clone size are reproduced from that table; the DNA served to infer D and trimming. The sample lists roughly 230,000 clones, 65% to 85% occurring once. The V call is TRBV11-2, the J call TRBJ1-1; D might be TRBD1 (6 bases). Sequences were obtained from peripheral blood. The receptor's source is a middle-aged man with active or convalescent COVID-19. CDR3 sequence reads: CASSPGGGGGTEAFF. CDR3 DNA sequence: TGTGCCAGCAGCCCTGGGGGCGGGGGGGGCACTGAAGCTTTCTTT.